The entry that follows covers one T cell receptor (beta chain) sequence. Its target is not known. Production of TCR cDNA was by 5'RACE template switching, which also added a universal primer site and UMIs. A single record per CDR3 protein comes from TCRdb applying MiXCR to the 5' RACE reads. Here the sample spans 400,000 to 650,000 distinct CDR3 sequences, about a fifth being singletons. The V end lost 7 bases, the J end lost 4 bases, and 13 bases lay between the germline ends. CDR3 size: 13 residues. These data come from a study of T cells after yellow fever vaccination. Study-level findings and limits: Clones from primary vaccination mostly reappeared after the booster (approximately 95% CD4, approximately 86% CD8). A small proportion of clonotypes was detected in both the CD4 and CD8 compartments.

The sample in question was PBMCs, obtained around 3 weeks after the first yellow fever vaccination. The origin of this receptor is a man younger than 30 who received the YFV17D yellow fever vaccine. The V gene is TRBV12-3 or TRBV12-4, the J gene TRBJ1-1; D is possibly TRBD1 (5 bases). In DNA form, the CDR3 reads TGTGCCAGCACCCTCAATGGGACCACTGAAGCTTTCTTT. Residues: CASTLNGTTEAFF.